This T cell receptor beta chain was identified in a study of metastatic and nonmetastatic thyroid tumors. Study-wide context: Across peripheral blood and tumor or nodule tissue samples taken from malignant and benign thyroid patients, the repertoires were compared with one another.

Among the patients, none had received any treatment before thyroid surgery. The CDR3 runs 15 residues. Germline V gene data show CDR1 as SEHNR and CDR2 as FQNEAQ (reference sequence). V lost 5 bases to trimming and J lost 0 bases, with 11 bases between them. In the original workflow: The study took CDR3 differences across clinicopathological groups and made a distant-metastasis classifier for papillary thyroid cancer from them. MiXCR re-clonotyped the PCR reads for TCRdb. What appears here as the V and J calls and clone size reflects TCRdb's work, not the paper's. The sample lists 9,000 or so clones, roughly 15% occurring once. Turning to this clone: What it recognizes is unknown.

Findings and caveats of the study: The study reportedly found significantly higher TCR beta diversity in malignant thyroid tumors than benign nodules, in blood and tumor.

This rearrangement joins TRBV7-9 to TRBJ1-3; unclear D gene. The receptor's source is a female donor with papillary thyroid cancer or a benign thyroid nodule (not recorded which). Some clones in this sample may be carry-over from other donors' samples. Material for sequencing was blood. The CDR3 nucleotides are TGTGCCAGCAGCCCAGGACGTCGCTCTGGAAACACCATATATTTT. This encodes CASSPGRRSGNTIYF.